This TCR beta chain was recovered during a study of cytomegalovirus exposure and HLA in healthy donors. This PCR relied on a set of 60 Vbeta primers and 13 Jbeta primers. Produced via immunoSEQ multiplex PCR; TCRdb's table is partial and in-frame only. The sample consists of 200,000 to 300,000 clones, roughly 81% of them appearing once. A note on this clone: Its antigen is unknown.

This CDR3 has 15 residues. Germline V gene sequence: CDR1 KGHSH, CDR2 LQKENI. The V gene lost 3 bases and the J gene lost 4 bases, with 13 bases spanning the gap. Findings of the study overall: V- and J-gene trimming in TCR beta was tied to a missense DCLRE1C variant by an analysis performed later.

At the time of sampling, donors were nominally healthy, though unrecorded immune exposures were likely. The sequenced material came from PBMCs. The receptor comes from a woman in her thirties or forties in good health and CMV-seropositive. V gene TRBV18 combines with J gene TRBJ1-3; D might be TRBD1 (5 bases). CDR3 sequence reads: CASSPLGGDGNTIYF. The CDR3 DNA reads TGTGCCAGCTCACCTCTGGGAGGGGACGGAAACACCATATATTTT.